The present entry profiles one T cell receptor (beta chain) with its context. Its specificity is not known. Clones were sequenced by immunoSEQ multiplex PCR, and TCRdb holds only the in-frame ones, with some missing. The sample lists about 980,000 clones, 76% seen once, with approximately 1.5% in the top ten. This sample is part of a study of shared clonotypes between healthy human individuals. Study-wide findings and caveats: Having only a few donors restricted how much genetic and exposure-history diversity was captured. For naive CD4 cells, roughly 5% of clonotypes were shared across a handful of donors. The study generally estimated greater richness for naive than memory subsets. Non-shared clonotypes had lower generation probabilities than clonotypes shared by all four sorted-subset donors.

This receptor was identified in a man in his late teens or twenties in good health. Source material: memory CD4+ T cells sorted from blood. Subset denoted: CD45RA-negative fraction.

DNA of the CDR3: TGCGCCAGCAGCCAAGAGTTCGGAGGGGCGCGTCAGTACTTC. This translates into CASSQEFGGARQYF. This chain uses TRBV4-3 with TRBJ2-4; tentative D call: TRBD2 (6 bases). The CDR3 is 14 amino acids. V dropped 0 bases and J dropped 12 bases, with 15 bases sitting between them. Germline CDR1 reads LGHNA; CDR2 reads YSLEER.